This entry features one T cell receptor (beta chain) sequence. The sample originates from a study of blood T cell repertoires in COVID-19. About the study: Acute and convalescent COVID-19 samples came from the United States, Italy and Spain. The analysed material was cDNA or gDNA that came from T cells, B-cell-depleted T cells, or PBMCs.

The table came from immunoSEQ multiplex PCR; TCRdb's copy has only in-frame clones and leaves some out. The sample consists of roughly 43,000 clones, approximately 80% of them appearing once. CDR1 and CDR2 from the germline V gene are SNHLY and FYNNEI. The CDR3 covers 14 residues. Trimming cost V 5 bases and J 5 bases; bases outside gene matches: 8. The sequence was obtained from a woman aged 55-69 years with acute or convalescent COVID-19. The gene calls are TRBV2 and TRBJ1-1, with TRBD1 matching over 7 bases. Sequencing was carried out using peripheral blood. As DNA, the CDR3 is TGTGCCAGCAGTTGGACAGGAAAGGATACTGAAGCTTTCTTT. Amino acid sequence: CASSWTGKDTEAFF.